This T cell receptor (beta chain) came from a study of blood T cell repertoires in COVID-19. Study at large: Sources were T cells, B-cell-depleted T cells, or PBMCs; the material itself was cDNA or gDNA.

TCRdb's table, derived via immunoSEQ multiplex PCR, lists solely in-frame clones and lacks some. The sample includes 360,000 or so clones, roughly 91% of them seen just once. Source material: PBMCs or T cells enriched from blood (not recorded which). This receptor was obtained from a woman aged 25 to 45 who had recovered from COVID-19.

The CDR3 here is CASSPGGKNQPQHF. The CDR3 region has the DNA TGTGCCAGCTCACCTGGGGGCAAAAATCAGCCCCAGCATTTT. V is TRBV18 and J is TRBJ1-5; tentative D call: TRBD1 (6 bases). The CDR3 runs 14 residues. Trimming took 3 bases from V and 4 from J, leaving 10 bases between them. CDR1 is KGHSH and CDR2 is LQKENI in the germline V gene.